The 5 T cell receptor beta chains below were found in one sample sequenced in a study of cytomegalovirus exposure and HLA in healthy donors (TCRdb year 2017). Preparation of the library involved the immunoSEQ multiplex PCR assay. A mixture of 60 forward primers for TCR Vbeta segments and 13 reverse primers for TCR Jbeta segments was used in the multiplex PCR. The immuneACCESS repertoire file appears here via TCRdb, limited to in-frame rearrangements. These files lack a portion of the clones; in checked studies, under half of the deficit traces to unresolved V genes, and the cause of the others is not known. This sample comprises roughly 170,000 clones, around 82% of them detected only once. Of the sample, 1.5% falls within the top ten clones. Sequenced sample: PBMCs. The receptors derive from a male donor in good health and CMV-seronegative.

The chain employs TRBV11-2 and TRBJ2-7; TRBD2 is a possible D gene (5 bases). Germline V gene lookup returns CDR1 SGHAT and CDR2 FQNNGV. This CDR3 is built from 14 residues. Trimming cost V 1 base and J 4 bases, with 11 bases left between them. The chain's CDR3 is CASSLAAGGYEQYF. The DNA of the CDR3 is TGTGCCAGCAGCTTAGCGGCGGGCGGGTACGAGCAGTACTTC.

The chain recombines TRBV28 with TRBJ2-3; the D is unclear. The germline V gene encodes CDR1 MDHEN and CDR2 SYDVKM. The V gene lost 5 bases and the J gene lost 3 bases, with 6 bases spanning the gap. The length of the CDR3 is 12 residues. CDR3 residues: CASSPKTDTQYF. The DNA of the CDR3 is TGTGCCAGCAGTCCAAAAACAGATACGCAGTATTTT. Together with reference TRBV28 and TRBJ2-3, the CDR3 gives the full variable domain: DVKVTQSSRYLVKRTGEKVFLECVQDMDHENMFWYRQDPGLGLRLIYFSYDVKMKEKGDIPEGYSVSREKKERFSLILESASTNQTSMYLCASSPKTDTQYFGPGTRLTVL.

The chain recombines TRBV18 with TRBJ2-1; D perhaps matches TRBD1 (6 bases). CDR1 and CDR2 (germline): KGHSH, LQKENI. Trimming stripped 1 base from V and 9 bases from J, with 10 bases between. This CDR3 has 13 residues. The CDR3 nucleotides read TGTGCCAGCTCACCACGGTCACAGGGTGAGCAGTTCTTC. This gives the protein CASSPRSQGEQFF.

The chain links TRBV5-1 to TRBJ2-5; TRBD1 might be the D (5 bases). V shed 4 bases and J shed 4 bases, with 14 bases lying between them. Germline V gene lookup returns CDR1 SGHRS and CDR2 YFSETQ. This CDR3 is built from 14 residues. This CDR3 reads CASSPTVNRETQYF. The CDR3 region has the DNA TGCGCCAGCAGCCCGACAGTTAATCGAGAGACCCAGTACTTC.

The genes are TRBV12-5 and TRBJ2-3, with 7 bases fitting TRBD1. The CDR3 covers 14 residues. The V gene's germline CDR1 is LGHNT and CDR2 FRNRAP. The junction had 8 bases not matched to a gene; V was cut back by 0 bases and J by 11 bases. As DNA, the CDR3 is TGTGCTAGTGGTTTGGTCCTACAGGGGAGTCTGCAGTATTTT. This encodes CASGLVLQGSLQYF.